The T cell receptor (beta chain) under discussion was sequenced for a study of cytomegalovirus exposure and HLA in healthy donors. This clone has just a few counts. PCR used 60 Vbeta primers and 13 Jbeta primers. Per the study methods: Counted up in a later analysis, unique TCR beta chains came to 65 million to 80 million, with about 10 million shared. Sequencing was performed with immunoSEQ multiplex PCR; in TCRdb, only in-frame clones are kept and a portion is missing. V, J and clone size derive from that table, while D and trimming were established from the DNA sequence. The profile shows some 200,000 clones, around 78% of them singletons. The junction had 14 bases not matched to a gene; V was cut back by 4 bases and J by 5 bases. This CDR3 contains 17 residues. Germline V CDR1 and CDR2: SNHLY, FYNNEI.

The chain is built from TRBV2 and TRBJ2-7, with TRBD1 matching 10 bases. Sequencing input: PBMCs. The sequence derives from a woman aged 25 to 39 in good health and CMV-seropositive. The CDR3, as DNA: TGTGCCAGCAGTGTTCTCGGCTTGGGACAGGGGACCAACGAGCAGTACTTC. Translating it yields CASSVLGLGQGTNEQYF.